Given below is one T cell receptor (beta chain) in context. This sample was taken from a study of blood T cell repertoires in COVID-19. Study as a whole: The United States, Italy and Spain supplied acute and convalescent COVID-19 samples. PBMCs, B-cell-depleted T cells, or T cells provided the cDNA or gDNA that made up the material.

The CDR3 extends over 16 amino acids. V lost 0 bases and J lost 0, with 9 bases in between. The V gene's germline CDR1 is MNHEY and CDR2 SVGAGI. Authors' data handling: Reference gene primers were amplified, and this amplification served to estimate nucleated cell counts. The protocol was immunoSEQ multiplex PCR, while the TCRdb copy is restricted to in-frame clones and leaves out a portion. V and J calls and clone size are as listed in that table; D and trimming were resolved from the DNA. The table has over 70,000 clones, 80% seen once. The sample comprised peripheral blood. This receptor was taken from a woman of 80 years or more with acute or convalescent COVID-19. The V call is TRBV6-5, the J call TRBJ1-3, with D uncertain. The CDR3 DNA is TGTGCCAGCAGTTACTCGCACGGGGTCTCTGGAAACACCATATATTTT. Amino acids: CASSYSHGVSGNTIYF.